The present T cell receptor (beta chain) was sequenced within a study of T cells in tuberculosis. No alpha-beta pairing information exists for these sequences. TCRdb's copy holds only in-frame clones and misses some; the assay was immunoSEQ multiplex PCR. Here the sample spans tens of thousands of clones, 65% to 90% being singletons. After thawing and overnight rest, PBMC were stained with GMM-loaded CD1B tetramer, viability dye and anti-CD3 for sorting. CD1B tetramers were loaded with Rhodococcus equi-derived C32 glucose monomycolate. From each donor, some 90,000 tetramer-negative cells were sorted. The V and J ends lost 2 bases and 2 bases respectively, with 9 bases between them. CDR3 size: 14 residues. Germline-derived CDR1 and CDR2 are SGHDT and YYEEEE.

The rearrangement uses TRBV5-6 and TRBJ2-3; D is undetermined. This TCR derives from an adult woman with latent tuberculosis. Sequencing was carried out using CD1b-GMM tetramer-negative cells sorted from PBMCs. CDR3 coding DNA: TGTGCCAGCAGCTTTTGGTCCTACACAGATACGCAGTATTTT. Translated, it gives CASSFWSYTDTQYF.